This TCR beta chain is drawn from a study of blood T cell repertoires in COVID-19. On the study more broadly: Italy, Spain and the United States were the sources of the convalescent and acute COVID-19 samples. Sample material is recorded as cDNA or gDNA derived from T cells, B-cell-depleted T cells, or PBMCs.

V trimming: 4 bases; J trimming: 5 bases; junction bases outside the gene matches: 14. The CDR3 has 17 residues. In germline, CDR1 is SGHDT, CDR2 YYEEEE. Original handling: The assay estimated nucleated cells by amplifying reference gene primers. Assay used: immunoSEQ multiplex PCR; TCRdb lists only in-frame clones, some missing. From that table come the V and J calls and clone size; the DNA was used to work out D and trimming. The sample has about 180,000 clones; about 82% are singletons. Participants spanned ages about 18 to 90 years and resided in about two dozen US areas. The chain uses TRBV5-6 and TRBJ1-1; TRBD1 aligns across 10 bases. The clonotype was recovered from a woman in her 30s who had recovered from COVID-19. Material for sequencing was PBMCs or T cells enriched from blood (not recorded which). The CDR3 sequence: CASSRIRDRGRSTEAFF. The CDR3 nucleotides read TGTGCCAGCAGCCGGATCCGGGACAGGGGAAGGAGTACTGAAGCTTTCTTT.